This record concerns one T cell receptor (beta chain) sequence. The antigen is not known. This entry belongs to a study of shared clonotypes between healthy human individuals. V lost 6 bases, J lost 3 bases, and 2 bases stayed unmatched. The CDR3 has 13 residues. The germline V gene encodes CDR1 SGHAT and CDR2 FQNNGV. Study results and caveats: The rarefaction results pointed to incomplete sorted-subset sequencing despite large depth. Among a few donors, approximately 5% of naive CD4 clonotypes were found in common. Sequencing depth was expected to influence donor clonotype sharing. Among non-shared clonotypes, generation probabilities were lower than among those shared by all four donors.

Generated by immunoSEQ multiplex PCR, the TCRdb table keeps only in-frame clones and is missing some. The top ten hold over 0.12% of the sample, which has about 2.4 million clones, approximately 92% seen once. This TCR was recovered from a man in his late teens or twenties in good health. The chain couples TRBV11-2 to TRBJ1-1, with 9 nucleotides matching TRBD1. What was sequenced was naive CD4+ T cells sorted from blood. Documented subset: CD45RA+ positively selected. DNA for the CDR3: TGTGCCAGCAGACAGGGGGCGCACACTGAAGCTTTCTTT. Protein product: CASRQGAHTEAFF.